One and the same sample provided the 20 T cell receptor beta chains below, sequenced in a study of blood T cell repertoires in COVID-19. Repertoires were generated with immunoSEQ multiplex PCR, while TCRdb's copy carries only in-frame clones and drops some. The sample comprises approximately 76,000 clones, about 86% of which are singletons, and over 30% rests with the top ten. The sequenced sample consisted of peripheral blood. These receptors were taken from a man aged 80 or over with active or convalescent COVID-19.

Comments on this clone: The same CDR3 arises from other DNA sequences in this sample as well. The gene calls are TRBV2 and TRBJ2-3; no reliable D call. CDR1 is SNHLY, CDR2 FYNNEI, per germline. The CDR3 length is 14 residues. The V end was cut by 1 base, the J end by 0 bases, with 5 bases between. Here the CDR3 DNA reads TGTGCCAGCAGTGAAGGGCGGAGCACAGATACGCAGTATTTT. Protein product: CASSEGRSTDTQYF.

This clone appeared a few times. The V and J genes are TRBV14 and TRBJ1-2; TRBD1 might be the D (6 bases). Germline values: CDR1 SGHDN, CDR2 FVKESK. V gave up 4 bases and J gave up 5 bases, with 20 bases separating them. This CDR3 is 16 amino acids long. CDR3 amino acids: CASSPRGVQGRYGYTF. DNA for the CDR3: TGTGCCAGCAGCCCCCGAGGTGTCCAGGGGCGATATGGCTACACCTTC.

V gene TRBV9 combines with J gene TRBJ2-1, with TRBD2 matching 11 bases. The junction had 2 bases not matched to a gene; V was cut back by 0 bases and J by 6 bases. Germline CDR1 SGDLS, CDR2 YYNGEE. This CDR3 has 15 amino acids. CDR3 loop: CASSVDTSGGNEQFF. The CDR3 bases are TGTGCCAGCAGCGTAGACACTAGCGGGGGCAATGAGCAGTTCTTC.

This clone was seen more than once but under ten times. The chain links TRBV7-8 to TRBJ1-1; D ambiguous. The germline V and J ends were trimmed by 2 bases and 5 bases, with 21 bases remaining between them. In germline, CDR1 is SGHVS, CDR2 FQNEAQ. The CDR3 has 17 amino acids. The CDR3 DNA follows: TGTGCCAGCAGCTTAATTGATAGGGCGGGAGGGCGAACTGAAGCTTTCTTT. Translated: CASSLIDRAGGRTEAFF.

This chain links TRBV7-3 with TRBJ2-3; 10 bases fit TRBD1. V dropped 5 bases and J dropped 4; count of bases not matched to a gene: 6. The germline gives CDR1 SGHTA, CDR2 FQGTGA. The length of the CDR3 is 15 residues. CDR3 amino acids: CASSADRGRADTQYF. The CDR3 DNA sequence: TGTGCCAGCAGCGCCGACAGGGGGCGCGCAGATACGCAGTATTTT.

This clone was recorded once. V usage is TRBV16 and J usage is TRBJ1-1; 12 positions agree with TRBD1. Trimming removed 3 bases from V and 8 bases from J; junction bases left unmatched: 7. Germline CDR1 reads KGHSY; CDR2 reads FQNENV. The CDR3 runs 15 residues. In DNA, the CDR3 is TGTGCCAGCAGCCACCGGGACAGGGGGCCGCGAGAAGCTTTCTTT. Protein product: CASSHRDRGPREAFF.

V gene TRBV6-5 combines with J gene TRBJ2-7, with 11 nucleotides matching TRBD2. The V and J ends lost 9 bases and 6 bases, in that order; junction bases with no gene match: 7. Germline-derived CDR1 and CDR2 are MNHEY and SVGAGI. The CDR3 has 13 amino acids. In nucleotides, the CDR3 is TGTGCCAGTTTTCTAGCGGGGGGCGGCGAGCAGTACTTC. Protein product: CASFLAGGGEQYF.

CDR3 amino acids: CASSHKAASPGSFAGELFF. CDR3 DNA sequence: TGCGCCAGCAGCCACAAAGCCGCGTCTCCCGGGAGTTTCGCCGGGGAGCTGTTTTTT. This chain links TRBV4-3 with TRBJ2-2, with D possibly being TRBD2 (6 bases). Germline CDR1 and CDR2: LGHNA and YSLEER. The CDR3 totals 19 residues. Trimming took 3 bases from V and 6 from J, leaving 26 bases between them.

The CDR3 reads CASSYGKGSQPQHF. CDR3 coding DNA: TGTGCCAGTAGTTACGGGAAAGGAAGTCAGCCCCAGCATTTT. V and J are TRBV19 and TRBJ1-5; unclear D gene. Germline V gene sequence: CDR1 LNHDA, CDR2 SQIVND (reference sequence). The CDR3 spans 14 residues. V lost 5 bases to trimming and J lost 6 bases, with 14 bases between them.

The CDR3 nucleotides read TGTGCCAGTAGTACTTCCACAGGAAATTCACCCCTCCACTTT. Residues: CASSTSTGNSPLHF. The chain joins TRBV19 to TRBJ1-6, with D maybe TRBD1 (5 bases). Germline V gene data show CDR1 as LNHDA and CDR2 as SQIVND (reference sequence). This CDR3 has 14 amino acids. Deletions cut 4 bases from V and 7 bases from J, with 11 bases between.

The chain employs TRBV19 and TRBJ2-6; D gene ambiguous. This CDR3 is built from 15 residues. Per germline, CDR1 LNHDA and CDR2 SQIVND (reference sequence). Trimming removed 1 base at V and 2 bases at J, with 6 bases between. The CDR3: CASSIGQAGANVLTF. DNA of the CDR3: TGTGCCAGTAGTATAGGCCAGGCTGGGGCCAACGTCCTGACTTTC.

This clone was observed a handful of times. V usage is TRBV7-8 and J usage is TRBJ1-2; 7 positions match TRBD1. CDR1 SGHVS and CDR2 FQNEAQ come from the germline V gene. This CDR3 spans 14 amino acids. The J segment lost 6 bases and the V segment lost 4 bases, leaving 8 bases of the junction unmatched. The CDR3 DNA sequence: TGTGCCAGCAGCTCAGCCGGGACAGCAAATGGCTACACCTTC. Residues: CASSSAGTANGYTF.

This clone was counted between two and nine times. The V call is TRBV2, the J call TRBJ1-1; D is uncertain. The CDR3 extends over 14 amino acids. Germline V gives CDR1 SNHLY, CDR2 FYNNEI. Trimming stripped 4 bases from V and 10 bases from J, with 19 bases between. The CDR3 DNA reads TGTGCCAGCAGTGTCATGGTCGGTGATGGTAGAGCTTTCTTT. Protein product: CASSVMVGDGRAFF.

The CDR3 sequence: CASVSKGQNYEQYF. CDR3 DNA sequence: TGTGCCAGCGTTTCCAAGGGACAGAACTACGAGCAGTACTTC. The V gene is TRBV6-5, the J gene TRBJ2-7, with 7 bases fitting TRBD1. CDR3 size: 14 residues. Germline assignment: CDR1 MNHEY and CDR2 SVGAGI. V shed 8 bases, J shed 3 bases, and the junction held 10 bases outside the gene matches.

The J gene is TRBJ1-6, the V gene TRBV5-1, with no clear D. Germline V lookup: CDR1 SGHRS, CDR2 YFSETQ. CDR3 size: 15 residues. V was clipped by 4 bases and J by 6 bases, with 14 bases between them. The CDR3 spells CASSRAGGGNSPLHF. The CDR3 nucleotides read TGCGCCAGCAGCCGAGCGGGAGGAGGTAATTCACCCCTCCACTTT.

The chain has TRBV19 and TRBJ1-5; no definite D call. The germline V and J ends were trimmed by 3 bases and 3 bases, with 15 bases remaining between them. The CDR3 covers 16 residues. The germline V gene has CDR1 LNHDA and CDR2 SQIVND (reference sequence). The CDR3 sequence: CASSIGPKSHNQPQHF. Here the CDR3 DNA reads TGTGCCAGTAGTATCGGTCCTAAGTCCCACAATCAGCCCCAGCATTTT.

The J gene is TRBJ1-5, the V gene TRBV20-1; a weak D match, TRBD1 (6 bases). Germline CDR1 is DFQATT and CDR2 is SNEGSKA (reference sequence). Trimming took 3 bases from V and 7 from J, leaving 13 bases between them. The CDR3 extends over 13 amino acids. CDR3 nucleotide sequence: TGCAGTGCTAGTAGGGGGTTAGGGCAGCCCCAGCATTTT. Amino acid sequence: CSASRGLGQPQHF.

The chain couples TRBV24-1 to TRBJ2-3; D might be TRBD1 (5 bases). This CDR3 spans 16 amino acids. Trimming pared 3 bases from V and 1 base from J, leaving 13 bases between. Per germline, CDR1 KGHDR and CDR2 SFDVKD. The CDR3 DNA is TGTGCCACCAGTGATCGCAGGGCCATCCGCACAGATACGCAGTATTTT. It encodes CATSDRRAIRTDTQYF.

This clone was seen just once. The V gene is TRBV7-2, the J gene TRBJ2-7, with unresolved D. V was pared by 2 bases and J by 2 bases, with 19 bases between. Germline CDR1 and CDR2: SGHTA and FQGNSA. CDR3 length: 17 amino acids. The CDR3 coding sequence is TGTGCCAGCAGCTTAACTTTCGGTACTCCGAGTCCCTACGAGCAGTACTTC. Translated: CASSLTFGTPSPYEQYF.

V usage is TRBV19 and J usage is TRBJ2-5; tentative D call: TRBD2 (5 bases). V was pared by 1 base and J by 9 bases, with 12 bases between. Germline V gives CDR1 LNHDA, CDR2 SQIVND (reference sequence). The CDR3 is 13 residues long. The CDR3 loop is CASSIGGPGAQYF. DNA of the CDR3: TGTGCCAGTAGTATAGGCGGGCCCGGGGCCCAGTACTTC.